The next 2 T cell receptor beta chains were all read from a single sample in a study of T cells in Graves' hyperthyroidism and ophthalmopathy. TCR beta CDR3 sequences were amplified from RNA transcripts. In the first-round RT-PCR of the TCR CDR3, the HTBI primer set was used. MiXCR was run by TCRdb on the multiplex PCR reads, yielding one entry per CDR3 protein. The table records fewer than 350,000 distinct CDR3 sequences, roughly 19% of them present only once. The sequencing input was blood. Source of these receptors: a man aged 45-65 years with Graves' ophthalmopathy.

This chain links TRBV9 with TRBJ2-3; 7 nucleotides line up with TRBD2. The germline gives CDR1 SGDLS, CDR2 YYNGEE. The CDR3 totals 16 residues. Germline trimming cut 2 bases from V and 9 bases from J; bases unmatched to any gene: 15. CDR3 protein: CASSVTGSLFGRTQYF. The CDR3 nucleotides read TGTGCCAGCAGCGTCACCGGGAGTCTCTTCGGGAGGACGCAGTATTTT.

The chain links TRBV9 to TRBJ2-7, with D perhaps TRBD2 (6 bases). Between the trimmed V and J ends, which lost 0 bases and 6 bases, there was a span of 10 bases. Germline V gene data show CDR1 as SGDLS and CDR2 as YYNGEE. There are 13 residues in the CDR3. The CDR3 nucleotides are TGTGCCAGCAGCGTAGCGGGAGAAGGCGAGCAGTACTTC. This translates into CASSVAGEGEQYF.